One and the same sample provided the 22 T cell receptor beta chains below, sequenced in a study of T cell changes during pregnancy in multiple sclerosis. Here immunoSEQ multiplex PCR was the method, and the copy in TCRdb shows in-frame clones only, minus some. In the table there are under 110,000 clones, about 90% of which are singletons. The material was peripheral blood, obtained in the second trimester of pregnancy. All receptors come from a female donor with multiple sclerosis, enrolled in a pregnancy study.

J is TRBJ1-5 and V is TRBV27; 11 bases map to TRBD1. The CDR3 length is 14 residues. Germline V gene data show CDR1 as MNHEY and CDR2 as SMNVEV (reference sequence). The ends lost 5 bases at V and 7 bases at J; junction bases unmatched: 4. The CDR3 region has the DNA TGTGCCAGCAGTAGGGGACAGGGGGTCCAGCCCCAGCATTTT. This codes for CASSRGQGVQPQHF.

V gene TRBV13 combines with J gene TRBJ1-1; 7 nucleotides match TRBD1. The V segment lost 8 bases and the J segment 2 bases; nucleotides outside the gene matches: 8. The CDR3 is made up of 14 amino acids. Germline loops: CDR1 PRHDT, CDR2 FYEKMQ (reference sequence). DNA for the CDR3: TGTGCCAGCTACCTCAGGGGGGATAACACTGAAGCTTTCTTT. This gives the protein CASYLRGDNTEAFF.

The chain uses TRBV7-2 and TRBJ2-7; the match to TRBD2 covers 7 bases. The CDR3 loop spans 15 amino acids. Per the germline V gene, CDR1 is SGHTA and CDR2 is FQGNSA. The junction had 10 bases not matched to a gene; V was cut back by 4 bases and J by 4 bases. CDR3 nucleotides: TGTGCCAGCAGCTCCCCTGGCGGGAGTGGTTACGAGCAGTACTTC. Translation: CASSSPGGSGYEQYF.

For this clone: At one end the junction does not follow the germline gene, possibly because of a read error. This rearrangement joins TRBV28 to TRBJ2-7, with D unresolved. Germline-derived CDR1 and CDR2 are MDHEN and SYDVKM. The length of the CDR3 is 13 residues. The CDR3 DNA reads TGTGCCAGCAGTACTACCCCCCCCTACGGGCAGTACTTC. Translated: CASSTTPPYGQYF.

The rearrangement joins TRBV5-8 to TRBJ2-7, with 9 bases that match TRBD2. CDR1 SGHTS and CDR2 YDEGEE come from the germline V gene. Trimming removed 0 bases from V and 0 bases from J; junction bases left unmatched: 1. The CDR3 consists of 15 residues. CDR3 sequence (DNA): TGTGCCAGCAGCTTGGGACTAGCGGCCTCCTACGAGCAGTACTTC. It codes for CASSLGLAASYEQYF.

J is TRBJ2-1 and V is TRBV2; 10 bases match TRBD2. V was pared by 3 bases and J by 8 bases, with 16 bases of the junction left unmatched. The CDR3 loop spans 18 amino acids. Germline assignment: CDR1 SNHLY and CDR2 FYNNEI. Written as DNA, the CDR3 is TGTGCCAGCAGTGAGGTAAAAATAGCGGGAGGAATGGGCGATGAGCAGTTCTTC. Its translation is CASSEVKIAGGMGDEQFF.

The chain has TRBV19 and TRBJ2-7; 8 bases align to TRBD2. The length of the CDR3 is 16 residues. CDR1 and CDR2 (germline): LNHDA, SQIVND (reference sequence). Trimming at V came to 3 bases and at J to 5 bases, leaving 12 bases not matched to a gene. The CDR3 here is CASSMLAGGRYHEQYF. The CDR3 DNA is TGTGCCAGTAGTATGCTCGCCGGCGGGAGGTATCACGAGCAGTACTTC.

This clone was seen only a few times. V and J are TRBV16 and TRBJ1-1; D call uncertain. Trimming stripped 4 bases from V and 0 bases from J, with 6 bases between. The germline V gene has CDR1 KGHSY and CDR2 FQNENV. CDR3 size: 13 residues. The CDR3 here is CASSRQLNTEAFF. The CDR3 DNA follows: TGTGCCAGCAGCCGCCAGTTGAACACTGAAGCTTTCTTT.

The chain combines TRBV19 with TRBJ2-3; weak D call: TRBD1 (6 bases). The germline CDR1 and CDR2 sequences are LNHDA and SQIVND (reference sequence). CDR3 length: 15 residues. Trimming removed 4 bases at V and 3 bases at J, with 14 bases between. The CDR3 sequence is CASSTGVGRTDTQYF. Here the CDR3 DNA reads TGTGCCAGTAGTACAGGGGTGGGTCGAACAGATACGCAGTATTTT.

The genes are TRBV7-9 and TRBJ2-5; 11 bases line up with TRBD2. The CDR3 totals 17 residues. Germline loops: CDR1 SEHNR, CDR2 FQNEAQ (reference sequence). J lost 1 base, V lost 5 bases, and 9 bases had no gene match. The CDR3 nucleotides are TGTGCCAGCAGCCTAAAGCGACTAGCGGGAAGCCAAGAGACCCAGTACTTC. It translates to CASSLKRLAGSQETQYF.

This sequence joins TRBV6-5 and TRBJ2-6, with D tentatively TRBD2 (6 bases). With 7 bases removed from V and 1 base from J, the gap between germline ends came to 11 bases. This CDR3 contains 15 residues. Germline V gene lookup returns CDR1 MNHEY and CDR2 SVGAGI. CDR3 sequence: CASTKRGSGANVLTF. The CDR3 DNA reads TGTGCCAGCACCAAACGGGGGTCTGGGGCCAACGTCCTGACTTTC.

The rearrangement joins TRBV27 to TRBJ2-7; a weak D match, TRBD2 (6 bases). Germline CDR1 and CDR2: MNHEY and SMNVEV (reference sequence). V lost 10 bases to trimming and J lost 1 base, with 20 bases between them. The CDR3 covers 15 residues. Here the CDR3 reads CATRERGRASYEQYF. CDR3 nucleotide sequence: TGTGCCACCCGGGAGAGGGGCAGGGCTTCCTACGAGCAGTACTTC.

The chain combines TRBV25-1 with TRBJ2-5, with 12 bases aligning to TRBD1. CDR1 and CDR2 from the germline V gene are MGHDK and SYGVNS. This CDR3 region has 13 residues. J was trimmed by 7 bases and V by 8 bases; bases with no gene match: 5. The CDR3 here is CASGTGGLGTQYF. Here the CDR3 DNA reads TGTGCCAGCGGGACAGGGGGCTTAGGGACCCAGTACTTC.

The chain carries TRBV7-6 and TRBJ2-2, with D perhaps matching TRBD2 (5 bases). The germline V and J ends were trimmed by 6 bases and 6 bases, with 14 bases remaining between them. CDR1 is SGHVS, CDR2 FNYEAQ, per germline. This CDR3 comprises 14 residues. CDR3 sequence (DNA): TGTGCCAGCAGATACGACGCTAGCTCCGGGGAGCTGTTTTTT. Translated: CASRYDASSGELFF.

The chain employs TRBV5-1 and TRBJ1-4, with 7 bases lining up with TRBD1. CDR1 and CDR2 (germline): SGHRS, YFSETQ. The CDR3 has 14 residues. Trimming took 4 bases from V and 8 from J; bases not matched to a gene: 8. This CDR3 reads CASSPRGRREKLFF. CDR3 DNA sequence: TGCGCCAGCAGCCCGAGGGGGCGCCGCGAAAAACTGTTTTTT. The full variable domain, in which reference TRBV5-1 and TRBJ1-4 provide the parts outside the CDR3, is KAGVTQTPRYLIKTRGQQVTLSCSPISGHRSVSWYQQTPGQGLQFLFEYFSETQRNKGNFPGRFSGRQFSNSRSEMNVSTLELGDSALYLCASSPRGRREKLFFGSGTQLSVL.

The chain is built from TRBV7-2 and TRBJ1-4, with a weak D call TRBD1 (6 bases). The CDR3 totals 16 residues. Deletions cut 5 bases from V and 2 bases from J, with 15 bases between. Looked up from germline, CDR1 is SGHTA and CDR2 is FQGNSA. The CDR3 reads CASSPYRVGTNEKLFF. For the CDR3, the DNA is TGTGCCAGCAGCCCGTACAGGGTGGGGACTAATGAAAAACTGTTTTTT.

In this sample, this clone turned up a few times. This chain links TRBV7-2 with TRBJ2-1, with TRBD2 identical over 10 bases. Germline V gene data show CDR1 as SGHTA and CDR2 as FQGNSA. The junction had 4 bases not matched to a gene; V was cut back by 5 bases and J by 0 bases. The CDR3 is made up of 16 amino acids. CDR3: CASSLLAGSSYNEQFF. The CDR3 region has the DNA TGTGCCAGCAGCCTACTAGCGGGGAGCTCCTACAATGAGCAGTTCTTC.

The chain is built from TRBV19 and TRBJ1-1, with 10 bases lining up with TRBD1. Germline V lookup: CDR1 LNHDA, CDR2 SQIVND (reference sequence). J gave up 10 bases and V 5 bases, and 13 bases lay outside the gene matches. The CDR3 is 15 amino acids. The CDR3 sequence is CASSPDRGIPDGAFF. DNA for the CDR3: TGTGCCAGTAGTCCGGACAGGGGGATCCCTGATGGAGCTTTCTTT. Full variable domain (missing parts from reference TRBV19 and TRBJ1-1): DGGITQSPKYLFRKEGQNVTLSCEQNLNHDAMYWYRQDPGQGLRLIYYSQIVNDFQKGDIAEGYSVSREKKESFPLTVTSAQKNPTAFYLCASSPDRGIPDGAFFGQGTRLTVV.

The chain recombines TRBV6-5 with TRBJ1-1; no definite D call. Deletions cut 2 bases from V and 0 bases from J, with 7 bases between. Germline assignment: CDR1 MNHEY and CDR2 SVGAGI. This CDR3 spans 14 amino acids. The CDR3, as DNA: TGTGCCAGCAGTTACGACGGGGTGAACACTGAAGCTTTCTTT. It yields the protein CASSYDGVNTEAFF.

The chain employs TRBV30 and TRBJ2-5; TRBD1 aligns across 9 bases. The V segment lost 0 bases and the J segment 3 bases; nucleotides outside the gene matches: 11. The CDR3 is made up of 17 amino acids. Germline V gene sequence: CDR1 GTSNPN, CDR2 SVGIG (reference sequence). The CDR3 DNA follows: TGTGCCTGGAGTGTACCCCGGGACAGGGATTTTAAAGAGACCCAGTACTTC. As protein: CAWSVPRDRDFKETQYF.

The chain employs TRBV15 and TRBJ2-7; 7 bases fit TRBD1. Germline V gene lookup returns CDR1 LNHNV and CDR2 YYDKDF (reference sequence). J gave up 4 bases and V 2 bases, and 11 bases lay outside the gene matches. The CDR3 covers 16 residues. The CDR3: CATSRSRQGAAYEQYF. For the CDR3, the DNA is TGTGCCACCAGCAGATCAAGACAGGGTGCGGCTTACGAGCAGTACTTC.

This chain connects TRBV30 to TRBJ1-2; 8 bases agree with TRBD1. The V and J ends lost 5 bases and 0 bases, in that order; junction bases with no gene match: 8. The CDR3 has 15 residues. CDR1 and CDR2 from the germline V gene are GTSNPN and SVGIG (reference sequence). This CDR3 reads CAWGTGGLSNYGYTF. The CDR3 coding sequence is TGTGCCTGGGGGACAGGCGGGCTATCTAACTATGGCTACACCTTC.